This T cell receptor (beta chain) was obtained from a study of cytomegalovirus exposure and HLA in healthy donors. This table comes from immunoSEQ multiplex PCR, and its TCRdb copy is limited to in-frame clones, with some not included. This sample carries hundreds of thousands of clones, roughly 91% of them seen once, and the ten largest clones take 2.5% to 3.5%. Study results and caveats: The study flagged approximately 180 TCR beta chains as cytomegalovirus-associated.

The sample holds one count of this clone. As yet, its antigen is unknown. This sequence originates from a woman aged 25 to 39 in good health and CMV-seronegative. Sequenced input: PBMCs.

In DNA, the CDR3 is TGTGCCAGCAGCGTAGGAGGGGGCGAAGAGACCCAGTACTTC. Amino acid sequence: CASSVGGGEETQYF. The chain joins TRBV9 to TRBJ2-5, with 7 bases fitting TRBD1. The CDR3 is 14 amino acids. Per germline, CDR1 SGDLS and CDR2 YYNGEE. The trim removed 0 bases at V and 3 bases at J, leaving 2 bases unmatched.